A selection of T cell receptor beta chains follows, all from one sample in a study of T cells in Graves' hyperthyroidism and ophthalmopathy. TCRdb re-called the multiplex PCR reads with MiXCR, one entry per CDR3 protein. The table has over 400,000 distinct CDR3 sequences, 22% seen once. Sequencing was done on a sample of blood. The source is a woman between 65 and 79 years old with Graves' ophthalmopathy. Both conserved end residues are part of each CDR3. D genes are given only for firm matches.

CDR3 protein,V gene,J gene,D gene
CASSLSPLAGSTDTQYF,TRBV6-2/TRBV6-3,TRBJ2-3,TRBD2
CATGGGGSSYEQYF,TRBV28,TRBJ2-7,NA
CASSIQSDGPEQFF,TRBV7-2,TRBJ2-1,NA
CASSSRTSGGRIDQYF,TRBV7-2,TRBJ2-5,TRBD2
CASSPGTGSSGANVLTF,TRBV11-3,TRBJ2-6,TRBD1
CASSSGAGRYRGGDGYTF,TRBV7-9,TRBJ1-2,TRBD1
CASRRLSNEKLFF,TRBV6-1,TRBJ1-4,NA
CASSLGRGGGYNEQFF,TRBV7-9,TRBJ2-1,TRBD2
CASSYSQLAVVSKQFF,TRBV6-2/TRBV6-3,TRBJ2-1,TRBD2
CSAETSGSYEQYF,TRBV20-1,TRBJ2-7,TRBD2
CASRNPQGSYEQYF,TRBV6-1,TRBJ2-7,NA
CASSLGGALGDTQYF,TRBV7-9,TRBJ2-3,NA
CATSDLTDEQFF,TRBV24-1,TRBJ2-1,NA
CASSPQVGGESPLHF,TRBV12-3/TRBV12-4,TRBJ1-6,NA
CSVTSARAYEQYF,TRBV29-1,TRBJ2-7,NA
CSVGGLPSNYEQYF,TRBV29-1,TRBJ2-7,NA
CSARWTGIYTEAFF,TRBV20-1,TRBJ1-1,TRBD1
CASNQGPTNEKLFF,TRBV7-9,TRBJ1-4,NA
CASSPTKGARQPQHF,TRBV27,TRBJ1-5,NA
CASSFMGSSYNEQFF,TRBV12-3/TRBV12-4,TRBJ2-1,NA
CASSVLMTADTQYF,TRBV9,TRBJ2-3,NA
CASRNQAGRTEAFF,TRBV4-1,TRBJ1-1,NA
CASSKDTQETQYF,TRBV18,TRBJ2-5,NA
CASSLTQGNTGELFF,TRBV5-1,TRBJ2-2,NA
CSANRGSETQYF,TRBV20-1,TRBJ2-5,TRBD1
CASSQDVARVMKGYTF,TRBV4-1,TRBJ1-2,NA
CSVQQGSHGYTF,TRBV20-1,TRBJ1-2,NA
CASSFAGQGVSGANVLTF,TRBV28,TRBJ2-6,TRBD1